This T cell receptor beta chain stems from a study of T cell repertoires in cytomegalovirus infection. Overall study: Evidence of both CMV infection and a matching HLA type came from public TCR beta signatures.

This clonotype was detected many times. Its antigen is currently unknown. This CDR3 spans 15 amino acids. Germline assignment: CDR1 MNHEY and CDR2 SVGEGT. V dropped 2 bases and J dropped 3 bases, with 11 bases sitting between them. Study outcomes and limitations: The cumulative frequency of public TCR beta families identified carriers of CMV plus the relevant HLA.

Each CDR3 protein is one row after TCRdb ran MiXCR on the reads. In the table there are 230,000 or so distinct CDR3 sequences, 15% to 20% of which are singletons. The V gene is TRBV6-2 or TRBV6-3, the J gene TRBJ2-1, with D tentatively TRBD1 (5 bases). The sample consisted of CD8+ T cells from PBMCs. The source of this sequence is a human donor in good health (CMV status not recorded). Some clones in this sample may be carry-over from other donors' samples. Here the CDR3 reads CASSYAGLSYNEQFF. Written as DNA, the CDR3 is TGTGCCAGCAGTTACGCAGGGTTAAGCTACAATGAGCAGTTCTTC.